The clone carrying this T cell receptor (beta chain) was recorded a few times. Antigen: not known. The entry originates in a study of cytotoxic CD8 clonotypes in ibrutinib-treated CLL. Across the study: Enrolment comprised about 10 relapsed/refractory and roughly 15 treatment-naive patients; roughly 18 were IGHV unmutated.

Data came from immunoSEQ multiplex PCR; TCRdb stores just in-frame clones and leaves some out. Of about 200,000 clones in the sample, 75% to 80% are singletons; the top ten hold around 10%. Study outcomes and limitations: Sustained-remission patients were sampled at different times than progressing patients were.

Trimming took off 1 base at V and 0 bases at J, with 13 bases between the two ends. Per germline, CDR1 SGHAT and CDR2 FQDESV (reference sequence). This CDR3 has 17 amino acids. The material was PBMCs, obtained after 12 months of ibrutinib treatment. The TCR originated in a human donor with chronic lymphocytic leukemia. The rearrangement links TRBV11-1 to TRBJ2-1; the D gene could be TRBD1 or TRBD2 (5 bases each). This CDR3 reads CASSLGGAGSSYNEQFF. As DNA, the CDR3 is TGTGCCAGCAGCTTAGGGGGAGCAGGGAGCTCCTACAATGAGCAGTTCTTC. The variable domain in full, with the rest retrieved from reference TRBV11-1 and TRBJ2-1, is EAEVAQSPRYKITEKSQAVAFWCDPISGHATLYWYRQILGQGPELLVQFQDESVVDDSQLPKDRFSAERLKGVDSTLKIQPAELGDSAMYLCASSLGGAGSSYNEQFFGPGTRLTVL.